One TCR beta chain is described in this entry. What it binds is unknown. This entry comes from a study of T cells in localized non-small cell lung cancer. The assay was immunoSEQ multiplex PCR, and TCRdb's table has in-frame clones only and misses some. The sample has roughly 2,900 clones; 35% to 40% are singletons. Study results and caveats: The highest T cell clonality was in uninvolved adjacent lung, above tumor. In adjacent lung, a median around 57 of the top 100 tumor clones were found.

This clonotype originated in a male donor older than 55 with stage I squamous cell lung carcinoma. The source was lung tumor tissue, collected before any cancer treatment.

The DNA of the CDR3 is TGTGCCAGCAGTGGGGCTAGTGTAACCCAAGAGACCCAGTACTTC. Protein sequence: CASSGASVTQETQYF. The rearrangement links TRBV28 to TRBJ2-5; perhaps TRBD1 as D (5 bases). V gave up 5 bases and J gave up 1 base, with 14 bases separating them. This CDR3 contains 15 residues. Germline V gives CDR1 MDHEN, CDR2 SYDVKM.